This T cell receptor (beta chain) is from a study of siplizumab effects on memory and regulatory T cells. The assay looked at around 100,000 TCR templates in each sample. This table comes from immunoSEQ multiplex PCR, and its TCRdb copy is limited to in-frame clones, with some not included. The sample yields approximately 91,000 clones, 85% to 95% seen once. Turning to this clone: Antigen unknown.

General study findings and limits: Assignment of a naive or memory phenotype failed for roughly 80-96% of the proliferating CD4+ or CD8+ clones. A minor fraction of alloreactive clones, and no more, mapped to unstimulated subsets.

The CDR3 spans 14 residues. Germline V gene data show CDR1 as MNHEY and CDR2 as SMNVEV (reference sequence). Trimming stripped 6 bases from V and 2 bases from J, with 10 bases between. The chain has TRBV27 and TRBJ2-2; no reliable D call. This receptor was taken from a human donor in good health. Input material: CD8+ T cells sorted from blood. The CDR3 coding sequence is TGTGCCAGCAGGGTAATTGCTAACACCGGGGAGCTGTTTTTT. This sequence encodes CASRVIANTGELFF.